This T cell receptor beta chain stems from a study of shared clonotypes between healthy human individuals. Evenly divided among several immunoSEQ plates was the genomic DNA of each subset. Assay: immunoSEQ multiplex PCR; the TCRdb copy retains only in-frame clones and omits some. The table includes about 2 million clones, roughly 95% detected once. The naive CD8 population came from CD45RO-negative cells selected for CCR7, without terminally differentiated effector memory CD45RA+ cells. The CDR3 is 15 residues long. Trimming pared 1 base from V and 2 bases from J, leaving 12 bases between. The germline V gene encodes CDR1 LGHNA and CDR2 YSLEER.

The sample taken for sequencing was naive CD8+ T cells sorted from blood. The sequence was obtained from a man between 18 and 29 years old in good health. The V call is TRBV4-3, the J call TRBJ2-7, with D uncertain. The chain's CDR3 is CASSQGAASAYEQYF. As DNA, the CDR3 is TGCGCCAGCAGCCAAGGGGCTGCATCAGCCTACGAGCAGTACTTC.